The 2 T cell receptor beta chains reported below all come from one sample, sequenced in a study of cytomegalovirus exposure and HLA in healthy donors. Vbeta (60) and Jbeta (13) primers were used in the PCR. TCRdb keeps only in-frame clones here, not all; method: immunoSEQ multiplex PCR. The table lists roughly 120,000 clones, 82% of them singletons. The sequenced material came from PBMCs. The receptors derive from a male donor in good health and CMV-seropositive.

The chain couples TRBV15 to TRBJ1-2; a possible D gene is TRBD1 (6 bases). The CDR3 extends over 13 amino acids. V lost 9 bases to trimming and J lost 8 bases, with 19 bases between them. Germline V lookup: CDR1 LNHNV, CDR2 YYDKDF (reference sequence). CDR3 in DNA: TGTGCCACGTCCCGGGACAATCTTTACGGCTACACCTTC. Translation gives CATSRDNLYGYTF.

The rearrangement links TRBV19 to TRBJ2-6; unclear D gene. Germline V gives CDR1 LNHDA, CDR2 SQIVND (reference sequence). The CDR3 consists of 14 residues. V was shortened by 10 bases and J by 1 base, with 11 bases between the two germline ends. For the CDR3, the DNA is TGTGCCACTGCTTCCAGGTCTGGGGCCAACGTCCTGACTTTC. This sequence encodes CATASRSGANVLTF.